This passage covers 18 T cell receptor beta chains from one sample sequenced in a study of somatic mutations in cytotoxic T cells in rheumatoid arthritis. Produced via immunoSEQ multiplex PCR; TCRdb's table is partial and in-frame only. The data show 15,000 to 20,000 clones, around 81% seen once. Material for sequencing was CD8+ T cells sorted from blood. These receptors were obtained from a man younger than 30 with rheumatoid arthritis.

The chain links TRBV7-9 to TRBJ1-6; no clear D. V was pared by 5 bases and J by 6 bases, with 2 bases between. CDR1 and CDR2 from the germline V gene are SEHNR and FQNEAQ (reference sequence). The CDR3 runs 11 residues. CDR3 bases: TGTGCCAGCAGCCCTAATTCACCCCTCCACTTT. It encodes CASSPNSPLHF. Using reference TRBV7-9 and TRBJ1-6 for the parts outside the CDR3, the full variable domain is DTGVSQNPRHKITKRGQNVTFRCDPISEHNRLYWYRQTLGQGPEFLTYFQNEAQLEKSRLLSDRFSAERPKGSFSTLEIQRTEQGDSAMYLCASSPNSPLHFGNGTRLTVT.

The J gene is TRBJ2-7, the V gene TRBV4-1, with TRBD1 matching 8 bases. This CDR3 is built from 15 residues. With V trimmed by 3 bases and J by 2 bases, 6 bases remained unmatched. Germline V lookup: CDR1 MGHRA, CDR2 YSYEKL. CDR3 protein: CASSHHGQGPYEQYF. The CDR3 bases are TGCGCCAGCAGCCACCACGGACAGGGACCCTACGAGCAGTACTTC.

The rearrangement joins TRBV9 to TRBJ2-2, with 9 nucleotides matching TRBD1. This CDR3 comprises 17 residues. J was trimmed by 4 bases and V by 0 bases; bases with no gene match: 7. Germline V lookup: CDR1 SGDLS, CDR2 YYNGEE. In DNA, the CDR3 is TGTGCCAGCAGCGTAGTCTCGACAGGGGGATTCACCGGGGAGCTGTTTTTT. Translated: CASSVVSTGGFTGELFF.

The rearrangement links TRBV10-1 to TRBJ2-3; D is unclear. Germline V lookup: CDR1 WNHNN, CDR2 SYGVQD (reference sequence). The CDR3 totals 15 residues. Trimming cost V 0 bases and J 0 bases, with 7 bases left between them. CDR3 amino acids: CASSESTASTDTQYF. In DNA form, the CDR3 reads TGCGCCAGCAGTGAGTCGACTGCTAGCACAGATACGCAGTATTTT.

The chain employs TRBV27 and TRBJ2-3, with a tentative D call TRBD1 (6 bases). Germline CDR1 and CDR2: MNHEY and SMNVEV (reference sequence). V was shortened by 1 base and J by 2 bases, with 13 bases between the two germline ends. The CDR3 has 16 residues. The CDR3 reads CASSLFYPGDTDTQYF. As DNA, the CDR3 is TGTGCCAGCAGTTTATTCTACCCAGGGGACACAGATACGCAGTATTTT.

The chain joins TRBV10-3 to TRBJ1-1; the match to TRBD1 covers 8 bases. Germline CDR1 is ENHRY and CDR2 is SYGVKD. CDR3 size: 13 residues. The junction had 9 bases not matched to a gene; V was cut back by 4 bases and J by 11 bases. CDR3 in amino acids: CAISGDRPWGAFF. The CDR3 DNA reads as TGTGCCATCAGTGGGGACAGGCCCTGGGGGGCTTTCTTT.

The rearrangement joins TRBV6-5 to TRBJ2-7; the D is unclear. The germline V and J ends were trimmed by 2 bases and 6 bases, with 8 bases remaining between them. The CDR3 is 12 amino acids. The germline gives CDR1 MNHEY, CDR2 SVGAGI. CDR3 nucleotide sequence: TGTGCCAGCAGTTACGGACCGAGCGAGCAGTACTTC. This encodes CASSYGPSEQYF.

The chain employs TRBV27 and TRBJ1-5; 7 nucleotides agree with TRBD1. Germline V lookup: CDR1 MNHEY, CDR2 SMNVEV (reference sequence). V was clipped by 6 bases and J by 3 bases; unmatched bases: 11. This CDR3 comprises 16 residues. Written as DNA, the CDR3 is TGTGCCAGCAGCCCCTACGCGGGACAGATCAATCAGCCCCAGCATTTT. Translation: CASSPYAGQINQPQHF.

This clone was recorded a few times. The chain combines TRBV11-3 with TRBJ2-1; perhaps TRBD2 as D (5 bases). The V gene lost 3 bases and the J gene lost 6 bases, with 6 bases spanning the gap. Germline CDR1 and CDR2: SGHNT and YENEEA. CDR3 length: 12 residues. The CDR3 loop is CASSFGLNEQFF. The CDR3 DNA reads as TGTGCCAGCAGCTTCGGACTCAATGAGCAGTTCTTC.

This chain uses TRBV28 with TRBJ2-2; possible D gene TRBD2, 5 bases. Germline CDR1 reads MDHEN; CDR2 reads SYDVKM. The CDR3 covers 12 residues. Trimming pared 4 bases from V and 6 bases from J, leaving 6 bases between. The CDR3 DNA follows: TGTGCCAGCAGTTGGGGAGCCGGGGAGCTGTTTTTT. This codes for CASSWGAGELFF.

This clone was counted once. The chain is built from TRBV5-4 and TRBJ2-1, with D maybe TRBD2 (7 bases). The CDR3 runs 15 residues. CDR1 and CDR2 (germline): SGHNT, YYREEE (reference sequence). Trimming removed 4 bases at V and 5 bases at J, with 16 bases between. The CDR3 reads CASSILGGRNNEQFF. DNA of the CDR3: TGTGCCAGCAGCATCCTCGGGGGGCGAAACAATGAGCAGTTCTTC.

This chain connects TRBV11-2 to TRBJ1-1, with TRBD1 matching 7 bases. The CDR3 is made up of 18 amino acids. With V trimmed by 3 bases and J by 0 bases, 13 bases remained unmatched. The germline V gene encodes CDR1 SGHAT and CDR2 FQNNGV. The CDR3 here is CASSFDLRWDSMNTEAFF. Written as DNA, the CDR3 is TGTGCCAGCAGCTTTGACTTGCGCTGGGACAGCATGAACACTGAAGCTTTCTTT. Filled out from reference TRBV11-2 and TRBJ1-1, the complete variable domain reads EAGVAQSPRYKIIEKRQSVAFWCNPISGHATLYWYQQILGQGPKLLIQFQNNGVVDDSQLPKDRFSAERLKGVDSTLKIQPAKLEDSAVYLCASSFDLRWDSMNTEAFFGQGTRLTVV.

V and J are TRBV13 and TRBJ1-2; D is possibly TRBD1 (5 bases). The CDR3 spans 14 residues. V shed 5 bases and J shed 7 bases, with 17 bases lying between them. The germline CDR1 and CDR2 sequences are PRHDT and FYEKMQ (reference sequence). CDR3 loop: CASSRLRGGGGYTF. Written as DNA, the CDR3 is TGTGCCAGCAGCCGTTTGAGGGGTGGTGGTGGCTACACCTTC.

This clone appeared once. This chain uses TRBV6-5 with TRBJ1-1; the D is unclear. Germline loops: CDR1 MNHEY, CDR2 SVGAGI. Trimming stripped 5 bases from V and 6 bases from J, with 13 bases between. CDR3 length equals 13 residues. The DNA for the CDR3 is TGTGCCAGCAGTCTGGGAGTAGTTGCTGAAGCTTTCTTT. Protein product: CASSLGVVAEAFF.

There are a few counts of this clone. This chain joins TRBV4-1 and TRBJ2-7; possibly TRBD1 for D (5 bases). This CDR3 is 15 amino acids long. Germline CDR1 reads MGHRA; CDR2 reads YSYEKL. Trimming left V 0 bases short and J 0 bases short, with 9 bases between. The CDR3 sequence is CASSQENRPSYEQYF. As DNA, the CDR3 is TGCGCCAGCAGCCAAGAGAACAGGCCCTCCTACGAGCAGTACTTC.

The chain employs TRBV18 and TRBJ2-1; the match to TRBD2 covers 10 bases. V shed 0 bases and J 1 base; nucleotides not matched to a gene: 3. This CDR3 is 17 amino acids long. Germline V gene sequence: CDR1 KGHSH, CDR2 LQKENI. The CDR3 coding sequence is TGTGCCAGCTCACCACCGGCTAGCGGGGGATCCTACAATGAGCAGTTCTTC. This translates into CASSPPASGGSYNEQFF.

This clone was counted once. The CDR3 sequence: CASSGRLYQETQYF. CDR3 coding DNA: TGTGCCAGCAGCGGACGACTGTACCAAGAGACCCAGTACTTC. The V gene is TRBV5-6, the J gene TRBJ2-5, with unresolved D. V was clipped by 4 bases and J by 0 bases, with 10 bases between them. The CDR3 totals 14 residues. Germline CDR1 reads SGHDT; CDR2 reads YYEEEE.

The chain employs TRBV5-8 and TRBJ1-5, with D hard to call. The CDR3 runs to 14 residues. Trimming stripped 4 bases from V and 5 bases from J, with 13 bases between. Germline values: CDR1 SGHTS, CDR2 YDEGEE. The CDR3 loop is CASSNIAGYQPQHF. The CDR3 DNA sequence: TGTGCCAGCAGCAATATAGCCGGTTATCAGCCCCAGCATTTT.